This T cell receptor beta chain was found in a study of blood T cells in healthy people across ages. As regards this clonotype: The antigen is undetermined.

Drawing of peripheral blood yielded 8.5 to 10 milliliters from each donor. Study conclusions and caveats: Among T cells, TCR beta diversity per million cells dropped roughly linearly as age rose. Unsorted PBMC material precluded a definitive naive versus antigen-experienced comparison.

Together with a sample-barcoded 5' primer, a J-beta primer mix was included in a second PCR lasting about 6 to 11 cycles. TCRdb itself ran the 5' RACE reads through MiXCR, one entry per CDR3 protein. The top ten hold roughly 14% of the sample, which has fewer than 800,000 distinct CDR3 sequences, roughly 32% seen once. The source material was blood. The TCR was taken from an elderly woman in good health.

CDR3 DNA: TGTGTCTCGTGGGCAGGGGGCGCGGGAAGTAATGAAAAACTGTTTTTT. It yields the protein CVSWAGGAGSNEKLFF. The rearrangement uses TRBV7-8 and TRBJ1-4; 8 bases align to TRBD1. Germline CDR1 and CDR2: SGHVS and FQNEAQ. This CDR3 is built from 16 residues.